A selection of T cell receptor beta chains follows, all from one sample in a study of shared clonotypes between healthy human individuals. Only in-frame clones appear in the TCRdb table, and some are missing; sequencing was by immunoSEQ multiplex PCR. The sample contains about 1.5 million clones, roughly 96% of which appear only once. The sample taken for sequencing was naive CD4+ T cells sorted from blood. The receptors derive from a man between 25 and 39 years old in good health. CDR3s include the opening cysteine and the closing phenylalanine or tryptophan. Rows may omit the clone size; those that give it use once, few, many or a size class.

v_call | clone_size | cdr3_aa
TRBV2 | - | CASSDRTGRPGELFF
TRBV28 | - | CASSLPRTSGATDTQYF
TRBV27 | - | CASSFLPVLGGTEAFF
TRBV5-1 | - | CASSLGAGVYAEAFF
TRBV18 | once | CASSPPGGLNYGYTF
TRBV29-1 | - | CSVGGPNEQFF
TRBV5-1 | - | CASSTSSTDTQYF
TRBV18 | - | CASSPVGGQETQYF
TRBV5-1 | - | CASSITGGETEAFF
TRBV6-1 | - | CASSDFFFRDRALEAFF